This TCR beta chain comes out of a study of a mutant IDH1 vaccine in newly diagnosed glioma. On the study more broadly: Vaccination started 4-6 weeks after radiotherapy alone, or with temozolomide cycles. Treated patients had a mean age of approximately 40 years and an approximately 60% male, approximately 38% female split.

With regard to this clone: Its specificity is not known.

Time point indicated: week 5, during vaccination. Every vaccine dose comprised 300 ug of mutant IDH1 20-mer peptide plus topical imiquimod. With V trimmed by 2 bases and J by 5 bases, 9 bases remained unmatched. The germline CDR1 and CDR2 sequences are SGHRS and YFSETQ. The CDR3 totals 16 residues. Data came from immunoSEQ multiplex PCR; TCRdb stores just in-frame clones and leaves some out. This table holds 70,000 to 100,000 clones, more than 85% found once. This receptor was taken from a woman between 50 and 59 years old with glioma. The sequenced sample was PBMCs, obtained from a glioma patient whose treatment included an IDH1 peptide vaccine. The gene calls are TRBV5-1 and TRBJ1-2, with 10 bases identical to TRBD1. Here the CDR3 reads CASSFSSTGGGYGYTF. CDR3 nucleotides: TGCGCCAGCAGCTTTTCCTCGACAGGGGGCGGGTATGGCTACACCTTC. Supplemented by reference TRBV5-1 and TRBJ1-2, the full variable domain reads KAGVTQTPRYLIKTRGQQVTLSCSPISGHRSVSWYQQTPGQGLQFLFEYFSETQRNKGNFPGRFSGRQFSNSRSEMNVSTLELGDSALYLCASSFSSTGGGYGYTFGSGTRLTVV.